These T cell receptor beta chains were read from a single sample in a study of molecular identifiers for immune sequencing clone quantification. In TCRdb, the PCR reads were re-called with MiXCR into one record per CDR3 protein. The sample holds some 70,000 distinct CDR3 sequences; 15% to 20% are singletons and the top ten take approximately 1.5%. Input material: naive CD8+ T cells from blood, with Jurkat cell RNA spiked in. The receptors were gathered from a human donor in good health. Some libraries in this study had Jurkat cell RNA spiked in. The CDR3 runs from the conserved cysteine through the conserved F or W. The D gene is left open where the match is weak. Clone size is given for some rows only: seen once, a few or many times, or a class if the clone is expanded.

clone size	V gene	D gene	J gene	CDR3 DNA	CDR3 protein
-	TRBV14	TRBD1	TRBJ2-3	TGTGCCAGCAGCCAAGTGAGGGGGCGCCTCCCAGATACGCAGTATTTT	CASSQVRGRLPDTQYF
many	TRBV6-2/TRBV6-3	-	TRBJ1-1	TGTGCCAGCAGTTACTCGTTTGCGAACACTGAAGCTTTCTTT	CASSYSFANTEAFF
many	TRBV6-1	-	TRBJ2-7	TGTGCCAGCAGTGACGGGATTTTCTACGAGCAGTACTTC	CASSDGIFYEQYF
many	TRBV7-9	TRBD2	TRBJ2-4	TGTGCCAGCAGCTTAGCCGCGGGACTAGCGGGGTACATTCAGTACTTC	CASSLAAGLAGYIQYF
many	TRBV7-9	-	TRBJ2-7	TGTGCCAGCAGCTTCGGGGCAGGGCCTTACGAGCAGTACTTC	CASSFGAGPYEQYF
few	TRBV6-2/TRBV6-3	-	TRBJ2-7	TGTGCCAGCTCCTACACGGACTTTACCTCCTACGAGCAGTACTTC	CASSYTDFTSYEQYF
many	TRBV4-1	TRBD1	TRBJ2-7	TGCGCCAGCAGCCAAGACCGGACAGGGAAATACGAGCAGTACTTC	CASSQDRTGKYEQYF
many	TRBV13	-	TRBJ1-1	TGTGCCAGCAGCTTACAGGTTTGGACACTGAACACTGAAGCTTTCTTT	CASSLQVWTLNTEAFF
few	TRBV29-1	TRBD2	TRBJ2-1	TGCGGCGTCCTCGAGGCCGGACTAGCGGGCTACAATGAGCAGTTCTTC	CGVLEAGLAGYNEQFF
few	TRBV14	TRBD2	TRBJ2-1	TGTGCCAGCAGCCGAGTCGGGGGGTTTACAATGTACAATGAGCAGTTCTTC	CASSRVGGFTMYNEQFF
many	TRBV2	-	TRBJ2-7	TGTGCCAGCAAAAACAGTTCCTACGAGCAGTACTTC	CASKNSSYEQYF
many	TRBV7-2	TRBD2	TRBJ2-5	TGTGCCAGCAGCTTAGGGGGGCCAGCGGGAGGGCAGGAGACCCAGTACTTC	CASSLGGPAGGQETQYF
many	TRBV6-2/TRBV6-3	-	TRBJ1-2	TGTGCCAGCAATCTCTTTCTGGGGGATTCTAACTATGGCTACACCTTC	CASNLFLGDSNYGYTF
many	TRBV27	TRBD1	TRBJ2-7	TGTGCCAGCAGAATACAGGGGCCCTCTCGGGAGCAGTACTTC	CASRIQGPSREQYF
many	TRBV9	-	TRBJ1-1	TGTGCCAGCAGCCCAAAGATAGCGACTGAAGCTTTCTTT	CASSPKIATEAFF
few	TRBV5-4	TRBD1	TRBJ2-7	TGTGCCAGCAGCTTCGGAGACAGGGACCACGAGCAGTACTTC	CASSFGDRDHEQYF
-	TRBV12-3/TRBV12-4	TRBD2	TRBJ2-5	TGTGCCAGCAGTTCTTCTAGCGGCGCATACCCCCGAGAGACCCAGTACTTC	CASSSSSGAYPRETQYF
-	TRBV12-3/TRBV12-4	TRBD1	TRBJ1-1	TGTGCCAGCAGCCCGGGACAGGTGAACACTGAAGCTTTCTTT	CASSPGQVNTEAFF
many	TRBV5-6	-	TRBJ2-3	TGTGCCAGCAGCTTGGGTTGGGATACGCAGTATTTT	CASSLGWDTQYF
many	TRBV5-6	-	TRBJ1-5	TGTGCCAGCAGCTTAGGAGCTCACCAGCCCCAGCATTTT	CASSLGAHQPQHF
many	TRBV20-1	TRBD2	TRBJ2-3	TGCAGTGCCGGCGGGGGGGGGACAGATACGCAGTATTTT	CSAGGGGTDTQYF
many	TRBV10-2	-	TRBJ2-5	TGCGCCAGCAGCCCCCTAGAATATAAGGAGACCCAGTACTTC	CASSPLEYKETQYF
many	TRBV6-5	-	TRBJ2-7	TGTGCCAGCAGTTACGAGCTCCAAGGCCCCTCCAACGAGCAGTACTTC	CASSYELQGPSNEQYF
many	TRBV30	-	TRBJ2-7	TGTGCCTGGAGTGTGGGGAGATTCTCCTACGAGCAGTACTTC	CAWSVGRFSYEQYF
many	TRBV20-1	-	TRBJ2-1	TGCAGTGCTAGAGATTTGTACAACAATGAGCAGTTCTTC	CSARDLYNNEQFF
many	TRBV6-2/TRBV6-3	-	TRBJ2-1	TGTGCCAGCAGTGACGGCCACTACAATGAGCAGTTCTTC	CASSDGHYNEQFF
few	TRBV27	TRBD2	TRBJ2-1	TGTGCCAGCAGTTTATTGGCTAGCGGGAGTCCGCGTGAGCAGTTCTTC	CASSLLASGSPREQFF
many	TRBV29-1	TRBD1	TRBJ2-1	TGCAGCGGCCGGACAGGAGAAAGTTACAATGAGCAGTTCTTC	CSGRTGESYNEQFF
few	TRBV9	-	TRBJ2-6	TGTGCCAGCAGCGTCGCCGCTGGGGCCAACGTCCTGACTTTC	CASSVAAGANVLTF
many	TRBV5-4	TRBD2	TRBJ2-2	TGTGCCAGCAGCCTAGCGGACCGTTTAACCGGGGAGCTGTTTTTT	CASSLADRLTGELFF
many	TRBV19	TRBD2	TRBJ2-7	TGTGCCAGTAGTCCCTCCCCGACTAGCTCCCACGAGCAGTACTTC	CASSPSPTSSHEQYF